This TCR beta chain was profiled in a study of shared clonotypes between healthy human individuals. The V gene's germline CDR1 is MNHEY and CDR2 SMNVEV (reference sequence). V lost 2 bases and J lost 4, with 9 bases in between. CDR3 length equals 14 residues. TCRdb's copy holds only in-frame clones and misses some; the assay was immunoSEQ multiplex PCR. Of about 2.4 million clones detected, 80% to 95% appear once; the ten largest clones hold 0.35% to 0.45%. CD45RA+ naive and CD45RA-negative memory subsets were separated from CD4+ cells. This TCR was sampled from a man aged 18 to 30 in good health. Some clones in this sample may be carry-over from other donors' samples. Material: naive CD4+ T cells from PBMCs. The subset denotes: CD45RA+ positively selected. The chain is built from TRBV27 and TRBJ1-3; TRBD1 is a possible D gene (6 bases). Written as DNA, the CDR3 is TGTGCCAGCAGTTTAAGGGGGAACGGAAACACCATATATTTT. Protein product: CASSLRGNGNTIYF.